The 17 T cell receptor beta chains in this list originate from one sample, sequenced in a study of control samples from healthy donors and cancer patients. Libraries were prepared by immunoSEQ multiplex PCR; TCRdb keeps only in-frame clonotypes and omits some of them. Here the sample spans roughly 120,000 clones, approximately 90% being singletons. The sequencing sample was made of blood. The source of these receptors is a woman between 50 and 59 years old in good health.

The chain combines TRBV7-2 with TRBJ1-3; D not resolved. Germline CDR1 reads SGHTA; CDR2 reads FQGNSA. This CDR3 is built from 14 residues. V was trimmed by 1 base and J by 3 bases, leaving 7 bases between them. CDR3 region: CASSLVGRGNTIYF. Here the CDR3 DNA reads TGTGCCAGCAGCTTAGTGGGCCGTGGAAACACCATATATTTT.

This chain connects TRBV18 to TRBJ1-5, with 10 bases identical to TRBD1. The length of the CDR3 is 14 residues. The germline gives CDR1 KGHSH, CDR2 LQKENI. V lost 5 bases and J lost 8; bases outside the gene matches: 6. In DNA, the CDR3 is TGTGCCAGCTCAGACCGGGACAGGGGAAAGCCCCAGCATTTT. Amino acids: CASSDRDRGKPQHF.

There are a few counts of this clone. The chain couples TRBV5-6 to TRBJ1-5; TRBD1 aligns across 8 bases. V lost 3 bases and J lost 3; bases outside the gene matches: 11. Germline V gives CDR1 SGHDT, CDR2 YYEEEE. This CDR3 has 17 residues. CDR3 bases: TGTGCCAGCAGCTCACTTAGGACAGGGATCTCCAATCAGCCCCAGCATTTT. Translating gives CASSSLRTGISNQPQHF.

This chain uses TRBV7-3 with TRBJ2-3, with D possibly being TRBD1 (6 bases). Looked up from germline, CDR1 is SGHTA and CDR2 is FQGTGA. This CDR3 region has 15 residues. V lost 4 bases, J lost 5 bases, and 16 bases lay in between. The CDR3 nucleotides read TGTGCCAGCAGCTCCCAGGGGTGGTATCAAGATACGCAGTATTTT. It codes for CASSSQGWYQDTQYF.

This clone was recorded a few times. The V call is TRBV27, the J call TRBJ1-5, with D possibly being TRBD1 (6 bases). V shed 4 bases and J shed 2 bases, with 9 bases lying between them. Germline V CDR1 and CDR2: MNHEY, SMNVEV (reference sequence). The CDR3 runs to 14 residues. The CDR3 protein is CASSSWTGNQPQHF. The CDR3 DNA reads TGTGCCAGCAGTTCATGGACAGGCAATCAGCCCCAGCATTTT.

This clone was seen just once. The chain links TRBV7-3 to TRBJ2-1; unclear D gene. Trimming stripped 4 bases from V and 0 bases from J, with 10 bases between. Per the germline V gene, CDR1 is SGHTA and CDR2 is FQGTGA. This CDR3 is 15 amino acids long. The CDR3 bases are TGTGCCAGCAGCTCCGACTTTAGCTCCTACAATGAGCAGTTCTTC. Translation: CASSSDFSSYNEQFF.

The chain carries TRBV9 and TRBJ1-1; no firm D call. The CDR3 runs 15 residues. The germline CDR1 and CDR2 sequences are SGDLS and YYNGEE. The germline V and J ends were trimmed by 1 base and 2 bases, with 12 bases remaining between them. Written as DNA, the CDR3 is TGTGCCAGCAGCGTAAGTGGCAGTTTAAACACTGAAGCTTTCTTT. Amino acids: CASSVSGSLNTEAFF.

This clone was picked up a small number of times. The CDR3 nucleotides are TGTGCCACCAGCCCTTTAAATCAGCCCCAGCATTTT. Amino acids: CATSPLNQPQHF. The J gene is TRBJ1-5, the V gene TRBV15; D remains unclear. V lost 5 bases, J lost 4 bases, and 6 bases lay in between. The CDR3 totals 12 residues. Germline V CDR1 and CDR2: LNHNV, YYDKDF (reference sequence). The entire variable domain, with the rest obtained from reference TRBV15 and TRBJ1-5, is as follows: DAMVIQNPRYQVTQFGKPVTLSCSQTLNHNVMYWYQQKSSQAPKLLFHYYDKDFNNEADTPDNFQSRRPNTSFCFLDIRSPGLGDTAMYLCATSPLNQPQHFGDGTRLSIL.

The J gene is TRBJ2-2, the V gene TRBV7-9; no clear D. V lost 5 bases to trimming and J lost 1 base, with 17 bases between them. CDR3 length equals 17 residues. CDR1 SEHNR and CDR2 FQNEAQ come from the germline V gene (reference sequence). The CDR3 nucleotides are TGTGCCAGCAGCAAGATCTCTGGCAGTGAGAACACCGGGGAGCTGTTTTTT. Protein sequence: CASSKISGSENTGELFF.

The chain joins TRBV5-4 to TRBJ2-7; TRBD2 matches 7 bases. V lost 4 bases and J lost 2; bases outside the gene matches: 3. CDR1 and CDR2 from the germline V gene are SGHNT and YYREEE (reference sequence). The CDR3 contains 13 residues. In DNA form, the CDR3 reads TGTGCCAGCAGCCCTGGGACTACCTACGAGCAGTACTTC. Translated, it gives CASSPGTTYEQYF.

The chain joins TRBV10-2 to TRBJ1-2; D unresolved. CDR3 size: 13 residues. The ends were cut back, 3 bases at V and 8 bases at J, with 13 bases in the middle. Germline values: CDR1 WSHSY, CDR2 SAAADI. CDR3 amino acids: CASSDAGFGGYTF. The CDR3 region has the DNA TGCGCCAGCAGTGACGCCGGTTTCGGGGGCTACACCTTC.

As DNA, the CDR3 is TGCGCCAGCAGCCAACTTGACATCATAGCGCATCAGCCCCAGCATTTT. It codes for CASSQLDIIAHQPQHF. V usage is TRBV4-1 and J usage is TRBJ1-5; D unresolved. CDR1 is MGHRA, CDR2 YSYEKL, per germline. With 2 bases removed from V and 5 bases from J, the gap between germline ends came to 16 bases. CDR3 size: 16 residues.

This rearrangement joins TRBV19 to TRBJ2-2; the D call may be TRBD1 or TRBD2 (6 bases each). Germline loops: CDR1 LNHDA, CDR2 SQIVND (reference sequence). Between the trimmed V and J ends, which lost 6 bases and 0 bases, there was a span of 20 bases. The CDR3 extends over 18 amino acids. The CDR3 DNA reads TGTGCCAGTAGACTGGGGGTTGGGGGGCCGACGAACACCGGGGAGCTGTTTTTT. Translation: CASRLGVGGPTNTGELFF.

CDR3 protein: CSVSMGGTGNQPQHF. The CDR3 coding sequence is TGCAGCGTTTCCATGGGAGGGACGGGCAATCAGCCCCAGCATTTT. V gene TRBV29-1 combines with J gene TRBJ1-5, with a possible D match to TRBD1 (5 bases). V was clipped by 5 bases and J by 2 bases, with 16 bases between them. Germline V lookup: CDR1 SQVTM, CDR2 ANQGSEA. CDR3 length: 15 amino acids.

The chain joins TRBV6-2 or TRBV6-3 to TRBJ1-5; D possibly corresponds to TRBD1 (5 bases). This CDR3 contains 17 residues. With 6 bases removed from V and 2 bases from J, the gap between germline ends came to 20 bases. Germline CDR1 MNHEY, CDR2 SVGEGT. The chain's CDR3 is CASSPLQTVSGNQPQHF. The CDR3, as DNA: TGTGCCAGCAGCCCTCTCCAGACAGTCAGCGGCAATCAGCCCCAGCATTTT.

In DNA form, the CDR3 reads TGTGCCACCCAGGACAGGGGGCGCCGGAATTCACCCCTCCACTTT. Its protein product is CATQDRGRRNSPLHF. The chain has TRBV28 and TRBJ1-6; TRBD1 matches at 11 bases. The CDR3 length is 15 residues. Germline V gene lookup returns CDR1 MDHEN and CDR2 SYDVKM. Losses at the gene ends were 10 bases for V and 7 bases for J; bases not matched to a gene: 9.

The gene calls are TRBV9 and TRBJ2-1; D not resolved. The CDR3 is made up of 13 amino acids. V shed 1 base and J shed 6 bases, with 8 bases lying between them. CDR1 SGDLS and CDR2 YYNGEE come from the germline V gene. The DNA of the CDR3 is TGTGCCAGCAGCGTAAATATCGGCAATGAGCAGTTCTTC. This encodes CASSVNIGNEQFF.